The rows below give T cell receptor beta chains drawn from one sample of a study of blood T cell repertoires in COVID-19. Method: immunoSEQ multiplex PCR; TCRdb's copy keeps in-frame clones and lacks some. The sample yields hundreds of thousands of clones, 89% seen once. Sequencing input: PBMCs or T cells enriched from blood (not recorded which). These receptors were collected from a woman in her thirties or forties who had recovered from COVID-19. Both conserved end residues are part of each CDR3. The order of the fields is J gene, V gene, clone size, D gene, CDR3 DNA, CDR3 protein. A D gene is named only where the DNA matches it firmly. Not all rows give a size; the values are once, few, many and, for expanded clones, a class.

>TRBJ2-7|TRBV5-1|NA|TRBD2
TGCGCCAGCAGCTTTGGGGGGAGGGATTACGAGCAGTACTTC
CASSFGGRDYEQYF
>TRBJ2-2|TRBV7-9|NA|NA
TGTGCCAGCACCCCGGGAGAGGGGAGGTCGGCCGGGGAGCTGTTTTTT
CASTPGEGRSAGELFF
>TRBJ2-1|TRBV4-3|NA|NA
TGCGCCAGCAGCCGCATCGCAGTAAACAATGAGCAGTTCTTC
CASSRIAVNNEQFF
>TRBJ2-2|TRBV5-3|NA|TRBD1
TGTGATCCAGACTTCAAGGCAGGGGGCAACACCGGGGAGCTGTTTTTT
CDPDFKAGGNTGELFF
>TRBJ1-6|TRBV10-3|NA|TRBD1
TGTGCCATCAGTGCCCCGATGACAGGGAAGGATTCACCCCTCCACTTT
CAISAPMTGKDSPLHF
>TRBJ2-2|TRBV5-6|NA|TRBD2
TGTGCCAGCAGCCAAGCCGGGACTAGCGGAAACACCGGGGAGCTGTTTTTT
CASSQAGTSGNTGELFF
>TRBJ1-2|TRBV5-8|NA|NA
TGTGCCAGCAGCTTATCGCCCGGTGGCTACACCTTC
CASSLSPGGYTF
>TRBJ2-7|TRBV27|NA|NA
TGTGCCAGCAGTCCAGGGGTCTCCTACGAGCAGTACTTC
CASSPGVSYEQYF
>TRBJ2-5|TRBV7-3|few|NA
TGTGCCAGCAGCTTTAGCCTCCAAGAGACCCAGTACTTC
CASSFSLQETQYF
>TRBJ1-5|TRBV6-2/TRBV6-3|NA|TRBD1
TGTGCCAGCAGTTATGGGGACAGGGATCAGCCCCAGCATTTT
CASSYGDRDQPQHF
>TRBJ1-5|TRBV2|NA|TRBD1
TGTGCCAGCAGCGCGGGACAGAACAATCAGCCCCAGCATTTT
CASSAGQNNQPQHF
>TRBJ2-3|TRBV11-2|NA|NA
TGTGCCAGCAGCCAACTCGGAGGCACAGATACGCAGTATTTT
CASSQLGGTDTQYF
>TRBJ1-1|TRBV2|NA|NA
TGTGCCAGCACATCTTACAGGGACACTGAAGCTTTCTTT
CASTSYRDTEAFF
>TRBJ2-5|TRBV5-1|NA|NA
TGCGCCAGCAGCTTGAACCCCCAGCGGGAGACCCAGTACTTC
CASSLNPQRETQYF
>TRBJ1-1|TRBV28|NA|TRBD1
TGTGCCAGCAGTTCTCCGGGACAGTCGAACACTGAAGCTTTCTTT
CASSSPGQSNTEAFF
>TRBJ2-7|TRBV7-8|NA|TRBD2
TGTGCCAGCAGTAGGCTAGCGGGAGTCCGCTACGAGCAGTACTTC
CASSRLAGVRYEQYF
>TRBJ2-7|TRBV7-2|NA|TRBD2
TGTGCCAGCAGCTTTGGGACTAGCGGGGGTACAGCCTACGAGCAGTACTTC
CASSFGTSGGTAYEQYF
>TRBJ2-3|TRBV9|NA|NA
TGTGCCAGCAGCTCAACAGGGAAAGATACGCAGTATTTT
CASSSTGKDTQYF
>TRBJ2-7|TRBV12-5|once|TRBD2
TGTGCTAGTCTCCCTAGCGGGGCCTACGAGCAGTACTTC
CASLPSGAYEQYF
>TRBJ2-1|TRBV5-1|NA|NA
TGCGCCAGCAGCTTGGTAAGCGGTCTCGCTTCCTACAATGAGCAGTTCTTC
CASSLVSGLASYNEQFF
>TRBJ2-1|TRBV28|NA|TRBD1
TGTGCCAGCTATGACAGGGGCTACAATGAGCAGTTCTTC
CASYDRGYNEQFF
>TRBJ2-4|TRBV28|NA|TRBD2
TGTGCCAGCATACGGGGGGGTTTAGCCAAAAACATTCAGTACTTC
CASIRGGLAKNIQYF
>TRBJ2-2|TRBV24-1|NA|NA
TGTGCCACCAGTGATCCCACAGGCCTCCCCACCGGGGAGCTGTTTTTT
CATSDPTGLPTGELFF
>TRBJ1-3|TRBV6-5|NA|TRBD1
TGTGCCAGCAGTCGGGACAGGGATGGCAACACCATATATTTT
CASSRDRDGNTIYF
>TRBJ2-1|TRBV2|NA|TRBD2
TGTGCCAGCAGTGAGACTAGCGGGAGGGGGGGGAATGAGCAGTTCTTC
CASSETSGRGGNEQFF
>TRBJ2-7|TRBV25-1|once|TRBD1
TGTGCCAGCAGTGAATACAAATGGACAGGTAGTAGGGACTACGAGCAGTACTTC
CASSEYKWTGSRDYEQYF
>TRBJ2-3|TRBV18|NA|NA
TGTGCCAGCTCGGCGGACACAGATACGCAGTATTTT
CASSADTDTQYF
>TRBJ2-3|TRBV11-1|NA|TRBD1
TGTGCCAGCAGCTCCGGGACAGGGAAGGCAGATACGCAGTATTTT
CASSSGTGKADTQYF
>TRBJ2-1|TRBV6-5|NA|TRBD2
TGTGCCAGCAGTTACTTCCTAGCGGGAGAGAGTGAGCAGTTCTTC
CASSYFLAGESEQFF
>TRBJ1-1|TRBV9|NA|TRBD1
TGTGCCAGCAGCGAAGGACAGGGTTACACTGAAGCTTTCTTT
CASSEGQGYTEAFF
>TRBJ2-1|TRBV11-3|once|NA
TGTGCCAGCACCCTGGGGGGCGGGGGAAGGGAGCAGTTCTTC
CASTLGGGGREQFF
>TRBJ1-1|TRBV14|few|NA
TGTGCCAGCAGCCAAATCCCTTGGCGGGGGAGCACTGAAGCTTTCTTT
CASSQIPWRGSTEAFF
>TRBJ2-3|TRBV7-3|once|NA
TGTGCCAGCAGCTTAAGGCTAGCAGCTAGCACAGATACGCAGTATTTT
CASSLRLAASTDTQYF
>TRBJ1-1|TRBV27|NA|NA
TGTGCCAGCAGTTTATCGAGTGGGGGCGGTGCTTTCTTT
CASSLSSGGGAFF
>TRBJ1-5|TRBV18|once|NA
TGTGCCAGCTCAAGCGCGCCGTCTAGCAATCAGCCCCAGCATTTT
CASSSAPSSNQPQHF
>TRBJ1-6|TRBV2|NA|NA
TGTGCCAGCGGAACAGTTCTTTTTTCACCCCTCCACTTT
CASGTVLFSPLHF
>TRBJ2-1|TRBV18|NA|NA
TGTGCCAGCTCACCTCTAAAAAACCCCTACAATGAGCAGTTCTTC
CASSPLKNPYNEQFF
>TRBJ1-6|TRBV30|NA|NA
TGTGCCTGGAGTGATCTGACAGGATCGGTTGATAATTCACCCCTCCACTTT
CAWSDLTGSVDNSPLHF
>TRBJ2-3|TRBV3-1/TRBV3-2|NA|NA
TGTGCCAGCAGCCAAGAGTTCCGGGCAGATACGCAGTATTTT
CASSQEFRADTQYF
>TRBJ2-1|TRBV9|NA|NA
TGTGCCAGCAGCGTAGCTACTAGCTCCTACAATGAGCAGTTCTTC
CASSVATSSYNEQFF
>TRBJ1-5|TRBV21-1|NA|NA
TGTGCCAGCAGCAAAAGTGGGACAGGGGAGGAACAGCCCCAGCATTTT
CASSKSGTGEEQPQHF
>TRBJ2-2|TRBV3-1/TRBV3-2|NA|NA
TGTGCCAGCAGCCCCCGAGATAGCATTTTACAGAACACCGGGGAGCTGTTTTTT
CASSPRDSILQNTGELFF
>TRBJ1-2|TRBV12-3/TRBV12-4|NA|TRBD1
TGTGCCAGCAGTTTCGAGGGGGCGCGTGGCTACACCTTC
CASSFEGARGYTF
>TRBJ2-1|TRBV2|once|TRBD2
TGTGCCAGCACCGGGCTAGCGGAGTATGGTGCCTACAATGAGCAGTTCTTC
CASTGLAEYGAYNEQFF
>TRBJ2-2|TRBV30|NA|NA
TGTGCCTGGAGGAGATTGGCGAGGGCGAACACCGGGGAGCTGTTTTTT
CAWRRLARANTGELFF
>TRBJ2-5|TRBV3-1/TRBV3-2|NA|NA
TGTGCCAGCAGCCAAATCGGGGAGACCCAGTACTTC
CASSQIGETQYF
>TRBJ2-5|TRBV10-2|NA|NA
TGCGCCAGCAGTGATTCTAGCCCCGAAGAGACCCAGTACTTC
CASSDSSPEETQYF
>TRBJ2-7|TRBV7-9|NA|NA
TGTGCCAGCAGCTTAGCTTCAGGGACAATATACGAGCAGTACTTC
CASSLASGTIYEQYF
>TRBJ2-1|TRBV2|NA|TRBD2
TGTGCCAGCCTTTCTAGCGGGTCGGGCAATGAGCAGTTCTTC
CASLSSGSGNEQFF